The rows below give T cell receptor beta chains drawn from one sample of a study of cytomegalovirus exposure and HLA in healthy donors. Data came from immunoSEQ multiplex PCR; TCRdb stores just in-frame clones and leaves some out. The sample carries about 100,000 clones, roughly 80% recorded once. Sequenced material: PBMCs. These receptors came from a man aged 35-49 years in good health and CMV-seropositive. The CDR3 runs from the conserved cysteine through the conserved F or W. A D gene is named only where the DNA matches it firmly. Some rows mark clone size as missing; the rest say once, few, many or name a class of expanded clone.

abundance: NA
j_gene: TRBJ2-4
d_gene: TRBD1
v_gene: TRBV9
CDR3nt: TGTGCCAGCAGCCTCCTCGGGGACAGGGAGGCGGGAAACATTCAGTACTTC
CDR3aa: CASSLLGDREAGNIQYF

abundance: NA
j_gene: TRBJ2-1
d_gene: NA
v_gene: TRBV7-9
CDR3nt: TGTTCCAGCAGCTCTCGCACTAGTCACCCTCGCATCAATGAGCAGTTCTTC
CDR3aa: CSSSSRTSHPRINEQFF

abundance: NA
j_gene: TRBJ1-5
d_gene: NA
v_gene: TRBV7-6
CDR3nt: TGTGCCAGCAGCTTAGCTGGGGGCGCAAATCAGCCCCAGCATTTT
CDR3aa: CASSLAGGANQPQHF

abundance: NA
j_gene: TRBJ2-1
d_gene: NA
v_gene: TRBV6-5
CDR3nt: TGTGCCAGCAGTTACCTAGGGGTAGAGCAGTTCTTC
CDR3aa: CASSYLGVEQFF

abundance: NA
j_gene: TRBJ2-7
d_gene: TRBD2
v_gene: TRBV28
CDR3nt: TGTGCCAGCAGTTCAAGGACTAGCGATCACGAGCAGTACTTC
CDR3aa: CASSSRTSDHEQYF

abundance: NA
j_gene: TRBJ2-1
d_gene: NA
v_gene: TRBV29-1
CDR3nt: TGCAGCGTTGGAGACTTGTGTGAGCAGTTCTTC
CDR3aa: CSVGDLCEQFF

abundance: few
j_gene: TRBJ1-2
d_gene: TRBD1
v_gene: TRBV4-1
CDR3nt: TGCGCCAGCAGCCAACTGGCGGGGACAGGGGCCGGCTACACCTTC
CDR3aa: CASSQLAGTGAGYTF

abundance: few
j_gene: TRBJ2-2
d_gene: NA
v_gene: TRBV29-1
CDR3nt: TGCAGCGCCTCTCCGGGACACTTGAACACCGGGGAGCTGTTTTTT
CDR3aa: CSASPGHLNTGELFF

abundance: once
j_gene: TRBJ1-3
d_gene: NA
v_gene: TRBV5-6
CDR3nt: TGTGCCAGCAGCTCCGGAGGACGCGGAAACACCATATATTTT
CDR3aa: CASSSGGRGNTIYF

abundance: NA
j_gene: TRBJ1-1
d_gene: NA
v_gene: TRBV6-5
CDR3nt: TGTGCCAGCAGTCCGGGGGGCTGGACTGAAGCTTTCTTT
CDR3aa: CASSPGGWTEAFF

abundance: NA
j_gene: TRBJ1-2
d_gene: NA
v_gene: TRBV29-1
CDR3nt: TGCAGCGTTGAAGAGAACTTTTATGGCTACACCTTC
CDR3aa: CSVEENFYGYTF

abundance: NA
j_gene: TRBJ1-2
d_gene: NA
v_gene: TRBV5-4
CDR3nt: TGTGCCAGCAGCCGCGGGGATCAAGGGGCAGTGGGTGGCTACACCTTC
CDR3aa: CASSRGDQGAVGGYTF

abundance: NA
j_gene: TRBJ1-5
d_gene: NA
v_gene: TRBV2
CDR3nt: TGTGCCAGCAGTGAAGCGGGGCAGCCCAATCAGCCCCAGCATTTT
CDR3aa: CASSEAGQPNQPQHF

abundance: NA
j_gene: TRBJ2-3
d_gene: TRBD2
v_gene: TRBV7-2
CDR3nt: TGTGCCAGCAGCCCCCACCGGAGCGCGGGAGCAGTAGATACGCAGTATTTT
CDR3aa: CASSPHRSAGAVDTQYF

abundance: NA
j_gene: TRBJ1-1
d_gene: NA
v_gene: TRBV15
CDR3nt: TGTGCCACCAGCGGGGCTCACACTGAAGCTTTCTTT
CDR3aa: CATSGAHTEAFF

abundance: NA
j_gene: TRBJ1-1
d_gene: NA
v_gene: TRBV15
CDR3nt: TGTGCCACCAGCTCTGACATAACATCGAACACTGAAGCTTTCTTT
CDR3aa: CATSSDITSNTEAFF

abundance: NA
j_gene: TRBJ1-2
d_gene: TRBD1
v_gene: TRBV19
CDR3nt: TGTGCCAGTGCGACCTCTGAGGGACAGGGGACTCTAGGCTACACCTTC
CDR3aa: CASATSEGQGTLGYTF

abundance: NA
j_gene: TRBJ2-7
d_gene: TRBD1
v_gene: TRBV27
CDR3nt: TGTGCCAGCAGTTTATTGGGGACAGGGGGAAAATACGAGCAGTACTTC
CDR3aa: CASSLLGTGGKYEQYF

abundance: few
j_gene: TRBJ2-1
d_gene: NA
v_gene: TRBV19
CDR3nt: TGTGCCAGTAGTATCAACAGGGTAGGGAACAATGAGCAGTTCTTC
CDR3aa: CASSINRVGNNEQFF

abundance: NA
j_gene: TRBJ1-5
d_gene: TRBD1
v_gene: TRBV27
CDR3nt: TGTGCCAGCAGACCGACAGGGGGCCAGCCCCAGCATTTT
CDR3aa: CASRPTGGQPQHF

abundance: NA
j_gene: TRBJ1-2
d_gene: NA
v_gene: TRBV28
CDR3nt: TGTGCCAGCGGGGGCTTAGATGGCTACACCTTC
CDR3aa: CASGGLDGYTF

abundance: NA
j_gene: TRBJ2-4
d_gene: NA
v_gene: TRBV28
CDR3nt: TGTGCCAGCAGTTTACTCGAGACAGGGAGGTCCAAAAACATTCAGTACTTC
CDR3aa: CASSLLETGRSKNIQYF

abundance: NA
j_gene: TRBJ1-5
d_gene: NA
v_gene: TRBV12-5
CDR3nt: TGTGCTAGTGGTTTGGCAGGGGCCAATCAGCCCCAGCATTTT
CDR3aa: CASGLAGANQPQHF